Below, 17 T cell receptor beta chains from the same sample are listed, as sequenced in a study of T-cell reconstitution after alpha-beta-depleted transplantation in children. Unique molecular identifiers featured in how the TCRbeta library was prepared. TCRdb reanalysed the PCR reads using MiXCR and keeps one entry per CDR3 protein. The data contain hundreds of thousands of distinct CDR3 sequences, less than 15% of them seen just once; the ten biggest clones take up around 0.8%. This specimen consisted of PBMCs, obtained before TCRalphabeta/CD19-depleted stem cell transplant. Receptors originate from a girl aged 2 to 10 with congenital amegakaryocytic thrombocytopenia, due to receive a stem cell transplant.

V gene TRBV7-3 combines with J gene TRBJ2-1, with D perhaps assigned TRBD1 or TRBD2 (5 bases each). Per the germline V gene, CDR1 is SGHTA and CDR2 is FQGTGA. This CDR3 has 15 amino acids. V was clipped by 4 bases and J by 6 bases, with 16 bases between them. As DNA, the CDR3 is TGTGCCAGCAGCTGGGGACGGGGATCATTCAATGAGCAGTTCTTC. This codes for CASSWGRGSFNEQFF.

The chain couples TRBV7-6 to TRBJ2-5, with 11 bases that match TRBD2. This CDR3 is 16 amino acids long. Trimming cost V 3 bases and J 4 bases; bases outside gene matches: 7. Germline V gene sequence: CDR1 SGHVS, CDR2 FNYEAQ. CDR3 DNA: TGTGCCAGCAGCTTTAGCGGGAGGGCCGTGTCAGAGACCCAGTACTTC. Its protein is CASSFSGRAVSETQYF.

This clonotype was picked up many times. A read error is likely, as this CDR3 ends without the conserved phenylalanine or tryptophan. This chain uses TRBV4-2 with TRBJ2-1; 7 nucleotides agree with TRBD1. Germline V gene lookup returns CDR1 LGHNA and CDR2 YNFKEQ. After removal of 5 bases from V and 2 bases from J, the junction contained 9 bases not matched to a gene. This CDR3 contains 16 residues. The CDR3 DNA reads TGTGCCAGCAGCTACCAACAGGGGAACCCCTACAATGAGCAGTTCTCC. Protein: CASSYQQGNPYNEQFS.

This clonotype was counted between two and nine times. The CDR3 DNA reads TGTGCCAGCAGCTCACTTCAAGCCCGCCTTCTCAAGGAGGGTACGCAGTATTTT. Protein sequence: CASSSLQARLLKEGTQYF. V is TRBV11-1 and J is TRBJ2-3, with D perhaps TRBD2 (6 bases). This CDR3 spans 18 amino acids. V shed 4 bases and J shed 8 bases, with 28 bases lying between them. Germline CDR1 and CDR2: SGHAT and FQDESV (reference sequence).

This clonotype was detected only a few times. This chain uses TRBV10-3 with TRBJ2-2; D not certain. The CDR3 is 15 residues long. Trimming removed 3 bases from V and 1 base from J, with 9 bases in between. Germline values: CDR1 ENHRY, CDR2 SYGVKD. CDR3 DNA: TGTGCCATCAGTGATAGGCAGAAGAACACCGGGGAGCTGTTTTTT. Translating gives CAISDRQKNTGELFF.

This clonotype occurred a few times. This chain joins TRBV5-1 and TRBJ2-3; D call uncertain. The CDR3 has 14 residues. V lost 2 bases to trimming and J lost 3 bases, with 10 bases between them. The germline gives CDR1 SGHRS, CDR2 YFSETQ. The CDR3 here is CASSFEARTDTQYF. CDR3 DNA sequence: TGCGCCAGCAGCTTTGAGGCTAGAACAGATACGCAGTATTTT.

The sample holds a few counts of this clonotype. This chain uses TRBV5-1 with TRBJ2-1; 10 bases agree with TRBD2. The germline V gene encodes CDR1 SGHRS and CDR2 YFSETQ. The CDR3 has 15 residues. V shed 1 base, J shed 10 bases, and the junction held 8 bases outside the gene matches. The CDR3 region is CASSLWSSGSGEQFF. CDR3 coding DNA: TGCGCCAGCAGCTTGTGGTCTAGCGGGAGCGGGGAGCAGTTCTTC.

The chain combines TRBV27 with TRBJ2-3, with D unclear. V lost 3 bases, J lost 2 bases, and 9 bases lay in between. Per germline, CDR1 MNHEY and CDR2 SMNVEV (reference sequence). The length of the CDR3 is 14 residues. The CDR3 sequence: CASSFEAATDTQYF. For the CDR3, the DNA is TGTGCCAGCAGTTTTGAAGCTGCCACAGATACGCAGTATTTT.

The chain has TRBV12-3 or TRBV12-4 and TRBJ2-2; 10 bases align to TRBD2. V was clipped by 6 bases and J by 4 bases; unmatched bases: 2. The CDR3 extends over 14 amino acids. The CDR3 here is CASRPSGGTGELFF. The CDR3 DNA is TGTGCCAGCAGACCTAGCGGGGGCACCGGGGAGCTGTTTTTT.

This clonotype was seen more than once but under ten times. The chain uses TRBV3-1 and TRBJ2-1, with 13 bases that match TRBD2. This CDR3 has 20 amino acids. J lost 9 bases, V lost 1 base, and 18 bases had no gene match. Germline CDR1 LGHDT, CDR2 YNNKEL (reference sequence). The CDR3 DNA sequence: TGTGCCAGCAGCCAAGTTGTGGCGCGGACTAGCGGGAGATTGGGCGGTGAGCAGTTCTTC. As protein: CASSQVVARTSGRLGGEQFF.

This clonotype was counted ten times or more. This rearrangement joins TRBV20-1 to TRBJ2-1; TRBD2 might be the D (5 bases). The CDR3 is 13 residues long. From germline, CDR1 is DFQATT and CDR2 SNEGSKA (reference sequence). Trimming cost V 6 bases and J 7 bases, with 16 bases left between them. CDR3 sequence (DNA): TGCAGTGCCACGTCGGCCCTAGCAAATGAGCAGTTCTTC. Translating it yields CSATSALANEQFF.

The CDR3 nucleotides are TGCGCCAGCAGCCAAGGAGCCGGCTTACGGGCGGGATACTCCTACAATGAGCAGTTCTTC. As protein: CASSQGAGLRAGYSYNEQFF. The chain carries TRBV4-1 and TRBJ2-1, with D maybe TRBD2 (6 bases). Trimming pared 1 base from V and 0 bases from J, leaving 22 bases between. Germline lookup yields CDR1 MGHRA and CDR2 YSYEKL. The CDR3 runs 20 residues.

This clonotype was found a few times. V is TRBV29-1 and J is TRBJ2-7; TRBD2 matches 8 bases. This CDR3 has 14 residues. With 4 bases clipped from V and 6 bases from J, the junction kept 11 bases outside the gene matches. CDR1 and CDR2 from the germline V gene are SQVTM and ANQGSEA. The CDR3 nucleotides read TGCAGCGTTGCGGCACTAGCGGCGGGCCTCGAGCAGTACTTC. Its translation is CSVAALAAGLEQYF.

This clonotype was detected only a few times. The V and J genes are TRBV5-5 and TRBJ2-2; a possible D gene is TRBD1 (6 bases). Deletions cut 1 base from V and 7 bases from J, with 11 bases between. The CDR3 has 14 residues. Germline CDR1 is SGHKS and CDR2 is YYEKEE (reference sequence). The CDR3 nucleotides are TGTGCCAGCAGCTTGCGACAGGCTGGCGGGGAGCTGTTTTTT. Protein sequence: CASSLRQAGGELFF.

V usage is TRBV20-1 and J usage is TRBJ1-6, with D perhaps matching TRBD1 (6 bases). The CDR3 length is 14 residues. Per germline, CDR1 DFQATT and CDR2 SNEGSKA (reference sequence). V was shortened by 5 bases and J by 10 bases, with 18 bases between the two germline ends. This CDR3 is CSAHPGQTSSPLHF. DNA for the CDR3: TGCAGTGCTCACCCCGGACAGACCTCGTCACCCCTCCACTTT.

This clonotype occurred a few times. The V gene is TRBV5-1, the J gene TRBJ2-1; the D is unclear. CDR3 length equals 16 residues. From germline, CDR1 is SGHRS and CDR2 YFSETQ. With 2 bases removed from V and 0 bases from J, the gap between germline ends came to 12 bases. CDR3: CASSFPRLSSYNEQFF. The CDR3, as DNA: TGCGCCAGCAGCTTCCCACGGTTAAGCTCCTACAATGAGCAGTTCTTC.

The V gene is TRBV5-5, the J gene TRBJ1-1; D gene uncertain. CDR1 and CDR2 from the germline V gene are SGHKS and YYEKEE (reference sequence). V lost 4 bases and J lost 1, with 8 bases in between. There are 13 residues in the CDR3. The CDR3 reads CASSTNSNTEAFF. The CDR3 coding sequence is TGTGCCAGCAGCACGAACTCGAACACTGAAGCTTTCTTT.